This is a list of T cell receptor beta chains from one sample in a study of immune characterization of retroperitoneal liposarcoma. TCRdb analysed the PCR reads with MiXCR anew, one entry per CDR3 protein. Seen here are 2,000 to 3,000 distinct CDR3 sequences, roughly 23% observed once, and the top ten hold about a tenth. Sequenced: tumor tissue. The receptors were sampled from a male donor with retroperitoneal liposarcoma. The CDR3 runs from the conserved cysteine through the conserved F or W. The D gene is left open where the match is weak. For some rows the clone size is stated as once, few or many, or as a class when expanded; others skip it.

>NA|NA|TRBV6-6|TRBJ2-5
TGTGCCAGCAGCCCCGTAGGTGAGCAGTACTTC
CASSPVGEQYF
>large|NA|TRBV6-1|TRBJ2-1
TGTGCCAGCTCAGTAGTCTACGAGCAGTTCTTC
CASSVVYEQFF
>medium-sized|NA|TRBV11-3|TRBJ2-1
TGTGCCAGCAGCTTAGATGATAACTTCGACGAGCAGTTCTTC
CASSLDDNFDEQFF
>medium-sized|NA|TRBV7-8|TRBJ2-7
TGTGCCAGCAGCTTAGCTCCCACAGGTACCTACGAGCAGTACTTC
CASSLAPTGTYEQYF
>many|TRBD2|TRBV24-1|TRBJ2-1
TGTGCCACCAGTGATCGTGCGGGAGCGGCCTACAATGAGCAGTTCTTC
CATSDRAGAAYNEQFF
>medium-sized|TRBD1|TRBV6-1|TRBJ1-2
TGTGCCAGCAGTTATGGGACAGGGGGCGAAAGGGCCGGCTACACCTTC
CASSYGTGGERAGYTF
>few|TRBD2|TRBV7-3|TRBJ2-5
TGTGCCAGCAGTTTTAGCGGGACCCTAGTGGAGACCCAGTACTTC
CASSFSGTLVETQYF
>medium-sized|TRBD1|TRBV6-1|TRBJ2-3
TGTGCCAGCAGGAGGGGTCGACAGGGAATATTCACAGATACGCAGTATTTT
CASRRGRQGIFTDTQYF
>large|NA|TRBV6-6|TRBJ2-5
TGTGCCAGCAGTTACTCCCGCAGGCAAGAGACCCAGTACTTC
CASSYSRRQETQYF
>medium-sized|NA|TRBV6-1|TRBJ2-1
TGTGCCAACCGACAGTACCCACAAGAGACCCAGTTCTTC
CANRQYPQETQFF
>medium-sized|NA|TRBV6-5|TRBJ2-7
TGTGCCAGCAGTTACTCGATATTGGGGAGGCAGGGGATTCTGATTGGGAGCTACGAGCAGTACTTC
CASSYSILGRQGILIGSYEQYF
>medium-sized|NA|TRBV6-6|TRBJ2-5
TGTGCCAGCAGTTACGTTTCCCCCGCCTCGCGGGGAGAGACCCAGTATTTC
CASSYVSPASRGETQYF
>medium-sized|TRBD1|TRBV6-6|TRBJ2-1
TGTGCCAGCAGGGGACAGGGGAGTTACGAGCAGTTCTTC
CASRGQGSYEQFF
>medium-sized|NA|TRBV7-6|TRBJ2-3
TGTGCCAGCAGCTTGGGGCCGGCAGTCAGCACAGATACGCAGTATTTT
CASSLGPAVSTDTQYF
>NA|NA|TRBV12-3/TRBV12-4|TRBJ2-1
TGTGCCAGCAGTTTGGGGCTGGGGGACCTTTACAATGAGCAGTTCTTC
CASSLGLGDLYNEQFF
>medium-sized|TRBD2|TRBV7-2|TRBJ2-5
TGTGCCAGCAACCCCCCGGGGGGGACCCAGTACTTC
CASNPPGGTQYF
>medium-sized|NA|TRBV12-3/TRBV12-4|TRBJ2-5
TGTGCCAGCAGTTCGGGACTCCTCCAGTACTTC
CASSSGLLQYF
>medium-sized|TRBD2|TRBV6-1|TRBJ2-4
TGTGCCAGCAGCCCCCGGCTAGCGGGAGATGAGCAGTACTTC
CASSPRLAGDEQYF
>many|NA|TRBV12-3/TRBV12-4|TRBJ2-6
TGTGCCAGCAGTTTATGGGGTACTGGGGCCAACGTCCTGACTTTC
CASSLWGTGANVLTF
>large|TRBD2|TRBV7-2|TRBJ2-5
TGTGCCAGCAGCTCAACCGGGACTAGCGGAAAAGAGACCCAGTACTTC
CASSSTGTSGKETQYF
>NA|TRBD2|TRBV7-3|TRBJ2-1
TGTGCCAGCAGCTCTCGGACTAGCGGTGAGCAGTTCTTC
CASSSRTSGEQFF
>large|NA|TRBV6-1|TRBJ2-5
TGTGCCAGCAGCGACCACATACTGCAATCCGGGGCCCAGTACTTC
CASSDHILQSGAQYF
>medium-sized|NA|TRBV6-1|TRBJ2-2
TGTGCCAGCAGTGAGGTACAAAACACCGGGGAGCTGTTTTTT
CASSEVQNTGELFF
>NA|TRBD1|TRBV6-1|TRBJ2-5
TGTGCCAGCAGTGCCAACAGGGGGGTGGGAGAGACCCAGTACTTC
CASSANRGVGETQYF
>NA|NA|TRBV7-8|TRBJ2-1
TGTGCCAGCAGCTTAACCCGGGAAAACATTCAGTTCTTC
CASSLTRENIQFF
>large|TRBD2|TRBV27|TRBJ2-1
TGTGCCAGCAGTCTCGGACTAGCCTGGGGCTCCTACAATGAGCAGTTCTTC
CASSLGLAWGSYNEQFF
>many|NA|TRBV7-2|TRBJ2-3
TGTGCCAGCAGCTTAAGTGGGGAAGGTACGCAGTATTTT
CASSLSGEGTQYF
>many|NA|TRBV6-1|TRBJ2-3
TGTGCCAGCAGGAAGATAGTTAGAGCCAGCACAGATACGCAGTATTTT
CASRKIVRASTDTQYF